Given below is one TCR beta chain in context. The same CDR3 is also encoded by other DNA sequences in this sample. The CDR3 is 13 amino acids. Germline loops: CDR1 MNHEY, CDR2 SVGAGI. J lost 4 bases, V lost 6 bases, and 0 bases had no gene match. The data were obtained in a study of shared clonotypes between healthy human individuals. Libraries were prepared by immunoSEQ multiplex PCR; TCRdb keeps only in-frame clonotypes and omits some of them. Here the sample spans 600,000 to 750,000 clones, over 55% being singletons. The sample comprised memory CD4+ T cells sorted from blood. Subset of the sample: CD45RA-negative fraction. The sequence derives from a woman in her 30s in good health. This rearrangement joins TRBV6-5 to TRBJ2-1; 10 bases are shared with TRBD2. The CDR3, as DNA: TGTGCCAGCAGGACTAGCGGGTACAATGAGCAGTTCTTC. Translation gives CASRTSGYNEQFF.